The rows below give T cell receptor beta chains drawn from one sample of a study of T cells in Graves' hyperthyroidism and ophthalmopathy. TCRdb reanalysed the multiplex PCR reads using MiXCR and keeps one entry per CDR3 protein. This table holds about 350,000 distinct CDR3 sequences, roughly 15% found once. The sequencing input was blood. Receptor source: a woman aged 40 to 55 with Graves' ophthalmopathy. Both conserved end residues are part of each CDR3. D genes are given only for firm matches. Size values are once, few and many counts, or a class for expanded clones, and some rows have none.

clone_size: NA; j_call: TRBJ2-3; v_call: TRBV29-1; d_call: NA; cdr3_nt: TGCAGCTTAAAACAGGGAGATACGCAGTATTTT; cdr3_aa: CSLKQGDTQYF
clone_size: few; j_call: TRBJ1-4; v_call: TRBV29-1; d_call: NA; cdr3_nt: TGCAGCGTTGAAGTCGGCGACGGGGGGCTCCTGTTTTTT; cdr3_aa: CSVEVGDGGLLFF
clone_size: many; j_call: TRBJ2-1; v_call: TRBV15; d_call: TRBD2; cdr3_nt: TGTGCCACCAGCAGAGACCCCCGGACTAGCGGGAGTTCGACCTACAATGAGCAGTTCTTC; cdr3_aa: CATSRDPRTSGSSTYNEQFF
clone_size: many; j_call: TRBJ2-3; v_call: TRBV20-1; d_call: TRBD2; cdr3_nt: TGCAGTGCTAGCCCTATTCTAGCGGAGCTCCGAGCGCAGTATTTT; cdr3_aa: CSASPILAELRAQYF
clone_size: NA; j_call: TRBJ2-3; v_call: TRBV4-1; d_call: NA; cdr3_nt: TGCGCCAGCAGCCAAGACCGGCAGCGCACAGATACGCAGTATTTT; cdr3_aa: CASSQDRQRTDTQYF
clone_size: many; j_call: TRBJ2-1; v_call: TRBV30; d_call: TRBD2; cdr3_nt: TGTGCCTGGAGTGTACCGCGGGAGGGCCTCGGTGAGCAGTTCTTC; cdr3_aa: CAWSVPREGLGEQFF
clone_size: NA; j_call: TRBJ1-3; v_call: TRBV3-1; d_call: NA; cdr3_nt: TGTGCCAGCAGCCATATGACAACTAAAAGCTCTGGAAACACCATATATTTT; cdr3_aa: CASSHMTTKSSGNTIYF
clone_size: many; j_call: TRBJ2-1; v_call: TRBV11-1; d_call: NA; cdr3_nt: TGTGCCAGCAGCCTAGGACCTCGCAATGAGCAGTTCTTC; cdr3_aa: CASSLGPRNEQFF
clone_size: many; j_call: TRBJ1-2; v_call: TRBV2; d_call: NA; cdr3_nt: TGTGCCAGCAGCCTGCCCCGCTATGGCTACACCTTC; cdr3_aa: CASSLPRYGYTF
clone_size: many; j_call: TRBJ2-3; v_call: TRBV20-1; d_call: NA; cdr3_nt: TGCAGTGCTAGAGATTCAGTGACAGATACGCAGTATTTT; cdr3_aa: CSARDSVTDTQYF
clone_size: many; j_call: TRBJ2-7; v_call: TRBV7-2; d_call: NA; cdr3_nt: TGTGCCAGCAGCTTAGCAGGGACTGCCTCCTACGAGCAGTACTTC; cdr3_aa: CASSLAGTASYEQYF